This T cell receptor beta chain is drawn from a study of blood T cell repertoires in COVID-19. About the study: Acute and convalescent COVID-19 specimens originated in the United States, Italy and Spain. Nucleic acid was either cDNA or gDNA, and it came from T cells, B-cell-depleted T cells, or PBMCs.

The CDR3 runs 14 residues. CDR1 is MNHEY, CDR2 SMNVEV, per germline (reference sequence). V gave up 4 bases and J gave up 3 bases; unmatched junction bases: 3. Original methodology: Reference gene primer amplification gave nucleated cell count estimates. Clones were sequenced by immunoSEQ multiplex PCR, and TCRdb holds only the in-frame ones, with some missing. The DNA was the basis for D and trimming; V, J and clone size are from that table. The repertoire holds 93,000 or so clones, with under 90% as singletons. This TCR was recovered from a human donor in a cohort sampled during active or convalescent COVID-19. Material: peripheral blood. The chain employs TRBV27 and TRBJ2-3; TRBD1 matches at 8 bases. CDR3 coding DNA: TGTGCCAGCAGTTGGTACAGGGGGACAGATACGCAGTATTTT. The encoded protein is CASSWYRGTDTQYF.